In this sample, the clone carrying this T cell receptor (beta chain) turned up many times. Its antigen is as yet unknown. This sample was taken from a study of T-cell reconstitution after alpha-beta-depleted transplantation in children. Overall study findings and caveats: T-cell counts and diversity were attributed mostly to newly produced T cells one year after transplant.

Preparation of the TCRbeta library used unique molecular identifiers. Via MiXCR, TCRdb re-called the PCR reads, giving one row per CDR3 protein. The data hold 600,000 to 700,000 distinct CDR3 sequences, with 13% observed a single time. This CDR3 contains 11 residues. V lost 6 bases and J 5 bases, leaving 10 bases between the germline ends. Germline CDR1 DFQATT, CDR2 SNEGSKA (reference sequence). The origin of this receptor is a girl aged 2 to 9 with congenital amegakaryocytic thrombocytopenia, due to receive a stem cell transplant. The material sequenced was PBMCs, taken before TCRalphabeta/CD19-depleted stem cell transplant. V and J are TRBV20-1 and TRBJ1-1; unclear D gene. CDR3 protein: CSAQVETEAFF. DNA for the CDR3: TGCAGTGCGCAAGTGGAGACTGAAGCTTTCTTT.